The clone carrying this T cell receptor (beta chain) showed up just a few times. The antigen is not known. The V gene's germline CDR1 is MGHRA and CDR2 YSYEKL. V lost 3 bases, J lost 4 bases, and 11 bases lay in between. The CDR3 runs to 14 residues. This specimen comes from a study of T-cell memory formation after mild COVID-19. On the study more broadly: In these data, TCR clusters were largely donor specific. Study-level results: Cross-reactive memory apparently joined, as some responding clones appeared in pre-infection memory.

It was 5'RACE with constant-segment primers that produced the TCR alpha and TCR beta cDNA libraries, which carried sample barcodes and UMIs. TCRdb re-analysed the 5' RACE reads in MiXCR, keeping a single row per CDR3 protein. The sample lists hundreds of thousands of distinct CDR3 sequences, around 17% seen once, with 12% in the top ten. The chain joins TRBV4-1 to TRBJ2-3, with D possibly matching TRBD2 (6 bases). This sequence originates from an adult woman who had mild COVID-19 (a few samples of this study predate the infection). Cell type and time point are not known. The material sequenced was PBMCs or a T cell subset sorted from them (not recorded which). This CDR3 is CASSQTSSPDTQYF. The CDR3 DNA follows: TGCGCCAGCAGCCAGACTAGTAGCCCAGATACGCAGTATTTT.